These 20 T cell receptor beta chains came from one sample sequenced in a study of shared clonotypes between healthy human individuals. Terminally differentiated effector memory CD45RA+ cells were excluded from the naive CD8 cells, which were CD45RO-negative and positively selected for CCR7. Clones were read by immunoSEQ multiplex PCR, and TCRdb kept only the in-frame ones, dropping some. The sample shows 750,000 to 1,000,000 clones, around 92% of them seen only once. The sample comprised naive CD8+ T cells sorted from blood. These receptors were obtained from a man aged 25 to 45 in good health.

V is TRBV4-1 and J is TRBJ2-5; a weak D match, TRBD2 (6 bases). CDR3 size: 13 residues. The V gene lost 0 bases and the J gene lost 4 bases, with 6 bases spanning the gap. CDR1 is MGHRA, CDR2 YSYEKL, per germline. The CDR3, as DNA: TGCGCCAGCAGCCAAGAGGGGGGAGAGACCCAGTACTTC. Translation: CASSQEGGETQYF.

V usage is TRBV29-1 and J usage is TRBJ2-2, with D possibly TRBD2 on 5 matching bases. The CDR3 is 15 amino acids. V gave up 0 bases and J gave up 4 bases, with 12 bases separating them. CDR1 and CDR2 from the germline V gene are SQVTM and ANQGSEA. The CDR3 nucleotides are TGCAGCGTTGAAGAAGCGGCACGGCGCACCGGGGAGCTGTTTTTT. This translates into CSVEEAARRTGELFF.

V and J are TRBV5-1 and TRBJ2-7; D could derive from TRBD1 or TRBD2 (5 bases each). V lost 3 bases and J 3 bases, leaving 19 bases between the germline ends. This CDR3 spans 16 amino acids. Per germline, CDR1 SGHRS and CDR2 YFSETQ. CDR3 nucleotide sequence: TGCGCCAGCAGCTGGGACGCTTTGACGGTAGGCTACGAGCAGTACTTC. Translation: CASSWDALTVGYEQYF. Filled out from reference TRBV5-1 and TRBJ2-7, the complete variable domain reads KAGVTQTPRYLIKTRGQQVTLSCSPISGHRSVSWYQQTPGQGLQFLFEYFSETQRNKGNFPGRFSGRQFSNSRSEMNVSTLELGDSALYLCASSWDALTVGYEQYFGPGTRLTVT.

This rearrangement joins TRBV5-1 to TRBJ2-7; TRBD1 matches 10 bases. V was pared by 3 bases and J by 1 base, with 7 bases of the junction left unmatched. This CDR3 contains 16 residues. The germline CDR1 and CDR2 sequences are SGHRS and YFSETQ. In DNA, the CDR3 is TGCGCCAGCAGCTCGACCGTGGGACAGGGGTCCTACGAGCAGTACTTC. Its translation is CASSSTVGQGSYEQYF.

The rearrangement links TRBV29-1 to TRBJ2-7; 9 bases fit TRBD1. The CDR3 runs to 14 residues. The V and J ends lost 2 bases and 7 bases, in that order; junction bases with no gene match: 9. CDR1 and CDR2 from the germline V gene are SQVTM and ANQGSEA. CDR3: CSVELGTGNEEQYF. The DNA of the CDR3 is TGCAGCGTTGAACTCGGGACAGGGAATGAGGAGCAGTACTTC.

The rearrangement uses TRBV6-5 and TRBJ2-7; 8 nucleotides agree with TRBD1. After removal of 6 bases from V and 0 bases from J, the junction contained 4 bases not matched to a gene. Germline V gene lookup returns CDR1 MNHEY and CDR2 SVGAGI. This CDR3 has 14 amino acids. The chain's CDR3 is CASSTGGSSYEQYF. DNA for the CDR3: TGTGCCAGCAGCACAGGGGGGAGCTCCTACGAGCAGTACTTC.

V is TRBV2 and J is TRBJ2-1; TRBD2 matches 12 bases. The CDR3 loop spans 15 amino acids. Per the germline V gene, CDR1 is SNHLY and CDR2 is FYNNEI. The ends lost 3 bases at V and 5 bases at J; junction bases unmatched: 2. The CDR3 DNA is TGTGCCAGCAGTGAGACTAGCGGGAGCCACAATGAGCAGTTCTTC. The encoded protein is CASSETSGSHNEQFF.

This clone has more than one count but fewer than ten. The J gene is TRBJ2-7, the V gene TRBV27; no definite D call. With 1 base removed from V and 3 bases from J, the gap between germline ends came to 13 bases. The CDR3 covers 15 residues. Germline CDR1 and CDR2: MNHEY and SMNVEV (reference sequence). DNA of the CDR3: TGTGCCAGCAGTTTATTTCTAGGTTTAGGCTACGAGCAGTACTTC. It codes for CASSLFLGLGYEQYF.

The rearrangement uses TRBV7-9 and TRBJ2-5; D call uncertain. Germline assignment: CDR1 SEHNR and CDR2 FQNEAQ (reference sequence). Trimming stripped 6 bases from V and 2 bases from J, with 10 bases between. The CDR3 loop spans 13 amino acids. In nucleotides, the CDR3 is TGTGCCAGCAGTTCACAGCCTCAAGAGACCCAGTACTTC. Amino acid sequence: CASSSQPQETQYF.

V gene TRBV10-3 combines with J gene TRBJ2-7; D gene ambiguous. The V gene's germline CDR1 is ENHRY and CDR2 SYGVKD. The length of the CDR3 is 14 residues. V shed 8 bases and J shed 3 bases, with 17 bases lying between them. CDR3 in DNA: TGTGCCATCGGTGGTCCTTCGACAATCTACGAGCAGTACTTC. Its protein product is CAIGGPSTIYEQYF.

This chain links TRBV2 with TRBJ1-2; D ambiguous. The CDR3 has 14 amino acids. V dropped 8 bases and J dropped 6 bases, with 19 bases sitting between them. Germline CDR1 SNHLY, CDR2 FYNNEI. The CDR3 loop reads CASPVGPDEDGYTF. The CDR3 DNA sequence: TGTGCCAGCCCCGTTGGGCCGGACGAGGATGGCTACACCTTC.

The V call is TRBV7-6, the J call TRBJ2-2; 7 positions agree with TRBD2. Losses at the gene ends were 5 bases for V and 5 bases for J; bases not matched to a gene: 11. CDR1 SGHVS and CDR2 FNYEAQ come from the germline V gene. The CDR3 has 16 amino acids. This CDR3 is CASSISVTSLTGELFF. In DNA form, the CDR3 reads TGTGCCAGCAGCATATCTGTGACTAGCCTAACCGGGGAGCTGTTTTTT. The complete variable domain, with remaining parts taken from reference TRBV7-6 and TRBJ2-2, reads GAGVSQSPRYKVTKRGQDVALRCDPISGHVSLYWYRQALGQGPEFLTYFNYEAQQDKSGLPNDRFSAERPEGSISTLTIQRTEQRDSAMYRCASSISVTSLTGELFFGEGSRLTVL.

The CDR3 DNA follows: TGTGCCAGCAGCTTAGACCCTGGGACAGGGGGCGAGCAGTACTTC. Residues: CASSLDPGTGGEQYF. This rearrangement joins TRBV7-6 to TRBJ2-7, with 11 positions matching TRBD1. The CDR3 extends over 15 amino acids. Germline V gene lookup returns CDR1 SGHVS and CDR2 FNYEAQ. J was trimmed by 6 bases and V by 1 base; bases with no gene match: 5.

This clone has only one observation. The CDR3 DNA is TGTGCCAGCTCCGCCAGGGGCATGAACACTGAAGCTTTCTTT. It codes for CASSARGMNTEAFF. The chain carries TRBV27 and TRBJ1-1; D perhaps matches TRBD1 (6 bases). Trimming left V 8 bases short and J 0 bases short, with 13 bases between. This CDR3 has 14 amino acids. The germline V gene encodes CDR1 MNHEY and CDR2 SMNVEV (reference sequence).

The chain uses TRBV11-3 and TRBJ2-1, with 10 positions matching TRBD2. The CDR3 is made up of 16 amino acids. V lost 2 bases to trimming and J lost 2 bases; unmatched junction nucleotides: 3. Germline V gene data show CDR1 as SGHNT and CDR2 as YENEEA. CDR3 DNA sequence: TGTGCCAGCAGCTTACAAACTAGCGGGACCTACAATGAGCAGTTCTTC. This codes for CASSLQTSGTYNEQFF.

V is TRBV14 and J is TRBJ2-1; no reliable D call. Germline V gene lookup returns CDR1 SGHDN and CDR2 FVKESK. V was shortened by 4 bases and J by 5 bases, with 18 bases between the two germline ends. The CDR3 totals 16 residues. CDR3 sequence (DNA): TGTGCCAGCAGCCTAACAGAGATGCGAACTAACAATGAGCAGTTCTTC. Translation gives CASSLTEMRTNNEQFF.

This clone turned up a few times. The chain is built from TRBV4-1 and TRBJ2-1, with D possibly matching TRBD2 (5 bases). CDR1 is MGHRA, CDR2 YSYEKL, per germline. This CDR3 comprises 13 residues. Deletions cut 5 bases from V and 8 bases from J, with 13 bases between. In DNA form, the CDR3 reads TGCGCCAGCAGCTTCCCTAGCAGCCATGAGCAGTTCTTC. Amino acid sequence: CASSFPSSHEQFF.

This clone was observed a few times. The rearrangement uses TRBV5-1 and TRBJ1-5, with 10 positions matching TRBD1. CDR1 is SGHRS, CDR2 YFSETQ, per germline. The V gene end was trimmed by 0 bases and the J gene end by 4 bases; junction bases not matched to a gene: 1. The CDR3 covers 15 residues. The chain's CDR3 is CASSLGGQGNQPQHF. CDR3 DNA sequence: TGCGCCAGCAGCTTGGGGGGACAGGGGAATCAGCCCCAGCATTTT. The variable domain in full, completed from reference TRBV5-1 and TRBJ1-5, reads KAGVTQTPRYLIKTRGQQVTLSCSPISGHRSVSWYQQTPGQGLQFLFEYFSETQRNKGNFPGRFSGRQFSNSRSEMNVSTLELGDSALYLCASSLGGQGNQPQHFGDGTRLSIL.

This chain uses TRBV7-9 with TRBJ1-2; 8 bases are a match to TRBD1. Germline V lookup: CDR1 SEHNR, CDR2 FQNEAQ (reference sequence). V gave up 5 bases and J gave up 4 bases; unmatched junction bases: 9. The CDR3 runs 15 residues. CDR3 amino acids: CASSTAPGQVYGYTF. In DNA, the CDR3 is TGTGCCAGCAGCACGGCCCCGGGACAGGTCTATGGCTACACCTTC.

The chain links TRBV6-6 to TRBJ2-7; D unresolved. The CDR3 runs 12 residues. V was clipped by 7 bases and J by 3 bases, with 10 bases between them. The germline V gene encodes CDR1 MNHNY and CDR2 SVGAGI (reference sequence). The CDR3 bases are TGTGCCAGCACCCCGGACGGCTACGAGCAGTACTTC. Translating it yields CASTPDGYEQYF.